The T cell receptor (beta chain) described here comes from a study of glioma-infiltrating T cells after dendritic cell vaccination. Study background: Autologous tumor lysate was loaded overnight onto monocyte-derived dendritic cells grown seven days with IL-4 and GM-CSF.

The time point denotes: after dendritic cell vaccination, including at tumor progression/relapse. Amplification used 60 V beta primers and 13 J beta primers. Sequenced by immunoSEQ multiplex PCR; TCRdb stores in-frame clones only, minus some. Seen here are tens of thousands of clones, 85% observed once, and the top ten hold over 6.5%. This TCR derives from a human donor with glioblastoma. The sequencing here drew on blood, taken after dendritic cell vaccination.

The CDR3 bases are TGTGCCAGCACCAGAGACAGGGGCTCCTACGAGCAGTACTTC. Its protein product is CASTRDRGSYEQYF. The chain combines TRBV27 with TRBJ2-7; 8 positions agree with TRBD1. Germline-derived CDR1 and CDR2 are MNHEY and SMNVEV (reference sequence). This CDR3 spans 14 amino acids. Trimming took 7 bases from V and 0 from J; bases not matched to a gene: 5.